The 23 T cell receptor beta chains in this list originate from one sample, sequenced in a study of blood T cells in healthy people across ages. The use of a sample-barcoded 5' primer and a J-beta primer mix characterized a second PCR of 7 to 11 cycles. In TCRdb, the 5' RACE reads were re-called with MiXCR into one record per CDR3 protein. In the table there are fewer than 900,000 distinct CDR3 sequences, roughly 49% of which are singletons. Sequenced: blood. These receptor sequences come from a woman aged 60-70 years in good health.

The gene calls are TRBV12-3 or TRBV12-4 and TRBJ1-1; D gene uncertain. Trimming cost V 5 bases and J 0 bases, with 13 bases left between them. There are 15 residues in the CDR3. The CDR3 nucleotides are TGTGCCAGCAGTACCGGAAGATCTATGAACACTGAAGCTTTCTTT. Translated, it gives CASSTGRSMNTEAFF.

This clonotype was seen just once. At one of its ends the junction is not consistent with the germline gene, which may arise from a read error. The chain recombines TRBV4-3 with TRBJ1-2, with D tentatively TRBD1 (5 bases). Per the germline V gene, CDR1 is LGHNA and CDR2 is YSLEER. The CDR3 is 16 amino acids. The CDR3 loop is CASGQGGDKSSYGYTF. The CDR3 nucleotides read TGCGCCAGCGGCCAGGGAGGTGACAAGTCATCATATGGCTACACCTTC.

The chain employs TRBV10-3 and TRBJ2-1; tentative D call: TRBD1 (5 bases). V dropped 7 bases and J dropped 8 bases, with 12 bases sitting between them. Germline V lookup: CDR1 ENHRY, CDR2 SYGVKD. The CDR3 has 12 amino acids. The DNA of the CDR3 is TGTGCCATCAATGCAGGGTTCGATGAGCAGTTCTTC. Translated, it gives CAINAGFDEQFF.

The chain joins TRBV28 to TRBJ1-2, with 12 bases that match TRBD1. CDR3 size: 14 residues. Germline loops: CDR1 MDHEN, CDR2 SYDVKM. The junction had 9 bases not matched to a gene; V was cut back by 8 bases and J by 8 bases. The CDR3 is CASLAGTGGWGYTF. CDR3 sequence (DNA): TGTGCCAGCCTCGCCGGGACAGGGGGCTGGGGCTACACCTTC.

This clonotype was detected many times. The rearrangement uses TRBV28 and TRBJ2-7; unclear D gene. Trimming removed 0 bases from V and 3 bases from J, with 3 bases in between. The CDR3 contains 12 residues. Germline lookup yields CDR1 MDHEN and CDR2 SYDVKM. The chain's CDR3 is CASSLWGYEQYF. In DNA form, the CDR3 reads TGTGCCAGCAGTTTATGGGGCTACGAGCAGTACTTC.

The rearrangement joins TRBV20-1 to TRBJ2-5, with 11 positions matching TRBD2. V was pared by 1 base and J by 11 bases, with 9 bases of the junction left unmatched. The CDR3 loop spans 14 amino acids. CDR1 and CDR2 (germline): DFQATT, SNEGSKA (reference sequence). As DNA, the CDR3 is TGCAGTGCTAGAGTTAGCGGGAGGGCCAATGAGCAGTACTTC. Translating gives CSARVSGRANEQYF.

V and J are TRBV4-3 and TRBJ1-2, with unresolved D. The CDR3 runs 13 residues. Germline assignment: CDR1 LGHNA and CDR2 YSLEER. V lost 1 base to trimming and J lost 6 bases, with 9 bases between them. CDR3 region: CASSQAREDGYTF. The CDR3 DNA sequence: TGCGCCAGCAGCCAAGCAAGGGAGGATGGCTACACCTTC.

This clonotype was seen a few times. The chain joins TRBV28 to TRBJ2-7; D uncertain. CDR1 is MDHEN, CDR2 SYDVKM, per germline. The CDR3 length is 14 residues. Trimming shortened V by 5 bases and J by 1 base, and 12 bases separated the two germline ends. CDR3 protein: CASSPLWRSYEQYF. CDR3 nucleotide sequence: TGTGCCAGCAGTCCCCTGTGGCGGTCCTACGAGCAGTACTTC.

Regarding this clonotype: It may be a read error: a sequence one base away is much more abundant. CDR3 sequence: CASSLVWRTYNEQFF. As DNA, the CDR3 is TGTGCCAGCAGCTTAGTCTGGCGGACCTACAATGAGCAGTTCTTC. The rearrangement links TRBV7-2 to TRBJ2-1; no firm D call. CDR3 length equals 15 residues. CDR1 is SGHTA and CDR2 is FQGNSA in the germline V gene. V lost 1 base, J lost 2 bases, and 9 bases lay in between.

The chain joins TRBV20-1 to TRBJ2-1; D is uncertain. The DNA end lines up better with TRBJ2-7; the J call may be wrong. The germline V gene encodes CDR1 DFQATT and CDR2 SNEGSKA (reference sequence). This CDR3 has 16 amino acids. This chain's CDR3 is CSARVLGLGSYNEQYF. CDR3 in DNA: TGCAGTGCTAGAGTCCTCGGCCTCGGCTCCTACAATGAGCAGTACTTC.

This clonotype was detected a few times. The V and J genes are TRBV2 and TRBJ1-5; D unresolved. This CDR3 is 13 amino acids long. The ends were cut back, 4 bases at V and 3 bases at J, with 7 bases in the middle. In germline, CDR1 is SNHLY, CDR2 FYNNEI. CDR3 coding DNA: TGTGCCAGCAGTGCTGCACCCAATCAGCCCCAGCATTTT. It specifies CASSAAPNQPQHF.

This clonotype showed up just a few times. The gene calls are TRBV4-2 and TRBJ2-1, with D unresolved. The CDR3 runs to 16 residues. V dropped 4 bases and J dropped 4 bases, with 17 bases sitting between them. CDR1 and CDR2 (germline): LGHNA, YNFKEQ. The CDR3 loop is CASSPRLPGAYNEQFF. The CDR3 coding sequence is TGTGCCAGCAGCCCAAGGCTTCCGGGCGCTTACAATGAGCAGTTCTTC.

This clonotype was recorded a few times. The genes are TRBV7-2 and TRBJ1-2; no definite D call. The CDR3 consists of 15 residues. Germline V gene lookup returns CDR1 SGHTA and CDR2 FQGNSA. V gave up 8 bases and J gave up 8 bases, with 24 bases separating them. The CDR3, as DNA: TGTGCCAGCGCCCAAGGAGGGCATGGGATGGGAGGCTACACCTTC. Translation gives CASAQGGHGMGGYTF. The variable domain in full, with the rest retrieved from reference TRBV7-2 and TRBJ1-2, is GAGVSQSPSNKVTEKGKDVELRCDPISGHTALYWYRQSLGQGLEFLIYFQGNSAPDKSGLPSDRFSAERTGGSVSTLTIQRTQQEDSAVYLCASAQGGHGMGGYTFGSGTRLTVV.

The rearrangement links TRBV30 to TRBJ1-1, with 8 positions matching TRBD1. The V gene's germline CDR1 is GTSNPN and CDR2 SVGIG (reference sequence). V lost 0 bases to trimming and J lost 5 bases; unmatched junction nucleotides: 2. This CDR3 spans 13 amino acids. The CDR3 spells CAWSVRQGTEAFF. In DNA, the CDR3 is TGTGCCTGGAGTGTACGACAGGGGACTGAAGCTTTCTTT. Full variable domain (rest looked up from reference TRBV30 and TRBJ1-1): SQTIHQWPATLVQPVGSPLSLECTVEGTSNPNLYWYRQAAGRGLQLLFYSVGIGQISSEVPQNLSASRPQDRQFILSSKKLLLSDSGFYLCAWSVRQGTEAFFGQGTRLTVV.

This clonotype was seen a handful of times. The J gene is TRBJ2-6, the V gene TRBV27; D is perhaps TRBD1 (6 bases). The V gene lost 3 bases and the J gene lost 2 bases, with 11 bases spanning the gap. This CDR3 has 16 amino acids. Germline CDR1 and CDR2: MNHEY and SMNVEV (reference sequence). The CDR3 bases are TGTGCCAGCAGTTTGGTACAGGGCGCTGGGGCCAACGTCCTGACTTTC. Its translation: CASSLVQGAGANVLTF.

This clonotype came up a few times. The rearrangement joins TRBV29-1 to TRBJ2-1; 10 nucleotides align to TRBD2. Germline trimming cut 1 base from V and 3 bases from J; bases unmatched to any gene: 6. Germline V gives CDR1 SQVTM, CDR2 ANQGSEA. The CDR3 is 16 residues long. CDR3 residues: CSVEGVAGGVYNEQFF. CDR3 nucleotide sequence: TGCAGCGTTGAAGGGGTAGCGGGAGGTGTCTACAATGAGCAGTTCTTC.

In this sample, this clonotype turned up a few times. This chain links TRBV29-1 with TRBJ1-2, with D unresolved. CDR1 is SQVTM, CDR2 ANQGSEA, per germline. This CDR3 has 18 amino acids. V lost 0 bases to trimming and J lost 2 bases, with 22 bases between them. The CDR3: CSVEDRSRLPVPNYGYTF. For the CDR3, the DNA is TGCAGCGTTGAAGATCGAAGTCGGCTCCCAGTTCCCAACTATGGCTACACCTTC.

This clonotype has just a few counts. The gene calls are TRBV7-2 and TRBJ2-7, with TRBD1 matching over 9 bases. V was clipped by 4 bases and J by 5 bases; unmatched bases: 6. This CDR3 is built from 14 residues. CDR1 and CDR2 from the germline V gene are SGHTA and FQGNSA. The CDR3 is CASSSQGTGNEQYF. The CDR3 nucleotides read TGTGCCAGCAGCTCCCAGGGGACAGGGAACGAGCAGTACTTC.

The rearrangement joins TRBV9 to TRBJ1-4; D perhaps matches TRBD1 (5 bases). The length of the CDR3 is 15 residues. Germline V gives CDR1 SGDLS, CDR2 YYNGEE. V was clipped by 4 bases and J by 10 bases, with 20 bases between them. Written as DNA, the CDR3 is TGTGCCAGCAGCCGATCCAACCGGGACCTGGGAAAACTGTTTTTT. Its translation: CASSRSNRDLGKLFF.

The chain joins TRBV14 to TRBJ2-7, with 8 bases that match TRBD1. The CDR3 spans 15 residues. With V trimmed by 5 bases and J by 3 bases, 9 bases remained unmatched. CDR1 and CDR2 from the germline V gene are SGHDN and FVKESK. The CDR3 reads CASSLTGAEDYEQYF. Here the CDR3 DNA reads TGTGCCAGCAGCTTGACAGGGGCCGAGGACTACGAGCAGTACTTC.

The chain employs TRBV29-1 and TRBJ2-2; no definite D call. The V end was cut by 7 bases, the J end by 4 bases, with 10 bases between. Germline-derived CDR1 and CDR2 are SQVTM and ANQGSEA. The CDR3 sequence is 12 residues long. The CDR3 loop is CSAWTGTGELFF. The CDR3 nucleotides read TGCAGCGCTTGGACGGGCACCGGGGAGCTGTTTTTT.

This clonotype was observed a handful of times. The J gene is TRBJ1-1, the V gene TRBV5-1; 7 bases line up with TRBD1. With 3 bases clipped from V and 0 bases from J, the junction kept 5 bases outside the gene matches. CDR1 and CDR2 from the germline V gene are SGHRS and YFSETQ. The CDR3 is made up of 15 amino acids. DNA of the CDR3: TGCGCCAGCAGCTCTGGGACAGAGCTGAACACTGAAGCTTTCTTT. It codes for CASSSGTELNTEAFF. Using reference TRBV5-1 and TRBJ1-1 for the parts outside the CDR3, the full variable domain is KAGVTQTPRYLIKTRGQQVTLSCSPISGHRSVSWYQQTPGQGLQFLFEYFSETQRNKGNFPGRFSGRQFSNSRSEMNVSTLELGDSALYLCASSSGTELNTEAFFGQGTRLTVV.

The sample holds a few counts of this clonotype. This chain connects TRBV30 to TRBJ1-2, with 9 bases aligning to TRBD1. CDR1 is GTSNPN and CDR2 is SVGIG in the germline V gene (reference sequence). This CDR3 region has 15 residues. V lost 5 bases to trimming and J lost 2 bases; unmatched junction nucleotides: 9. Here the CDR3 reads CAWRTGGLGNYGYTF. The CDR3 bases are TGTGCCTGGCGTACAGGGGGCTTGGGGAACTATGGCTACACCTTC.